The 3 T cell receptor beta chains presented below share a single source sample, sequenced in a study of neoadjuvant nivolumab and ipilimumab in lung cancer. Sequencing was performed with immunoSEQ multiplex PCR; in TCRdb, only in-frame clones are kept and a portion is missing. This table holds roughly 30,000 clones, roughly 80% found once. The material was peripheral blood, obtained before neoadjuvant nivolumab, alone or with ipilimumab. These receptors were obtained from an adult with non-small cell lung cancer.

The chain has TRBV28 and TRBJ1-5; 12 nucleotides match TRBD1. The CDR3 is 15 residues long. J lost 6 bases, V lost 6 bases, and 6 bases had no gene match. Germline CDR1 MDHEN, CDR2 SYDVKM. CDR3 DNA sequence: TGTGCCAGCAGCCCCGGGACAGGGGGCAGTCAGCCCCAGCATTTT. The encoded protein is CASSPGTGGSQPQHF.

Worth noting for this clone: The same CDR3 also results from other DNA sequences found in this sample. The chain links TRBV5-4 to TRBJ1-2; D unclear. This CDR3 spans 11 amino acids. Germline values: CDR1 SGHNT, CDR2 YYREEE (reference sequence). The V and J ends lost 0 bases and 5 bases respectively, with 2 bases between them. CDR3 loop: CASSLGYGYTF. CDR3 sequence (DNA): TGTGCCAGCAGCTTGGGTTATGGCTACACCTTC.

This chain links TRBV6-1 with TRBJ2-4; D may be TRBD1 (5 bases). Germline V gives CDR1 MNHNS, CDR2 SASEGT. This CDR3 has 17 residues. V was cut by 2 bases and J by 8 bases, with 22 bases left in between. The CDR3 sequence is CASSEPAGQGVKYIQYF. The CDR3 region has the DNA TGTGCCAGCAGTGAACCCGCAGGGCAGGGCGTCAAGTACATTCAGTACTTC.